This T cell receptor (beta chain) was captured in a study of shared clonotypes between healthy human individuals. A remark on this clone: The antigen remains undetermined.

Study results and caveats: Sampling covered blood only; tissue repertoires likely differ. Across a few donors, naive CD4 shared 4.5% to 6%, naive CD8 3.5% to 4%, memory CD4 more than 2%, memory CD8 more than 0.35%. Non-shared clonotypes displayed generation probabilities falling below those of clonotypes present in all four donors.

Genomic DNA per cell subset filled all wells of several immunoSEQ plates. Method: immunoSEQ multiplex PCR; TCRdb's copy keeps in-frame clones and lacks some. Among over 1.4 million clones listed, over 95% were seen once. The specimen was naive CD4+ T cells sorted from blood. Subset in this sample: CD45RA+ positively selected. The receptor comes from a man aged 25 to 40 in good health.

The DNA of the CDR3 is TGTGCCAGCAGCTTAGCAAGCCAGCCCCAGCATTTT. This gives the protein CASSLASQPQHF. This chain uses TRBV7-8 with TRBJ1-5; no firm D call. Trimming pared 0 bases from V and 7 bases from J, leaving 4 bases between. CDR3 length: 12 residues. Germline V gives CDR1 SGHVS, CDR2 FQNEAQ.